One and the same sample provided the 13 T cell receptor beta chains below, sequenced in a study of a mutant IDH1 vaccine in newly diagnosed glioma. Profiling relied on immunoSEQ multiplex PCR, and the TCRdb table lists in-frame clones only, not all of them. The top ten clones hold approximately 12% of a sample with about 68,000 clones, roughly 84% of them seen once. These receptors have no known antigen. As to time point: week 35, safety follow-up. Each dose of the vaccine consisted of 300 ug of mutant IDH1 20-mer peptide, with topical imiquimod. The source material was PBMCs, sampled from a glioma patient whose treatment included an IDH1 peptide vaccine. These receptors all stem from a man aged 18 to 29 with glioma.

The V call is TRBV25-1, the J call TRBJ2-4; D remains ambiguous. The ends were cut back, 0 bases at V and 1 base at J, with 10 bases in the middle. In germline, CDR1 is MGHDK, CDR2 SYGVNS. The CDR3 sequence is 16 residues long. DNA of the CDR3: TGTGCCAGCAGTGAATATGGCCCCTTGGCCAAAAACATTCAGTACTTC. Its translation: CASSEYGPLAKNIQYF.

The CDR3, as DNA: TGTGCCAGCAGTTACCGGGACAGCCTGCTCACTGAAGCTTTCTTT. Translating it yields CASSYRDSLLTEAFF. The chain is built from TRBV6-6 and TRBJ1-1; 7 positions match TRBD1. This CDR3 comprises 15 residues. Unmatched junction bases numbered 7, after V lost 2 bases and J lost 4 bases. Germline V gene data show CDR1 as MNHNY and CDR2 as SVGAGI (reference sequence).

This clone was recorded once. This sequence joins TRBV7-4 and TRBJ2-7, with 7 bases aligning to TRBD1. Per the germline V gene, CDR1 is SGHVT and CDR2 is SQSDAQ. CDR3 length: 15 amino acids. The V gene end was trimmed by 2 bases and the J gene end by 1 base; junction bases not matched to a gene: 5. DNA of the CDR3: TGTGCCAGCAGCTTATGGTCAGGGGGTTCCTACGAGCAGTACTTC. Translated: CASSLWSGGSYEQYF.

The chain employs TRBV5-6 and TRBJ2-2, with 11 bases that match TRBD2. Trimming at V came to 4 bases and at J to 2 bases, leaving 4 bases not matched to a gene. The CDR3 is 16 amino acids. Germline V gene lookup returns CDR1 SGHDT and CDR2 YYEEEE. CDR3 sequence (DNA): TGTGCCAGCAGCCTACTAGCGGGAGTAAACACCGGGGAGCTGTTTTTT. This encodes CASSLLAGVNTGELFF.

The chain links TRBV15 to TRBJ1-2; no firm D call. The V and J ends lost 3 bases and 8 bases respectively, with 7 bases between them. The CDR3 runs to 11 residues. Germline V lookup: CDR1 LNHNV, CDR2 YYDKDF (reference sequence). The CDR3 nucleotides read TGTGCCACCAGCAGCAGAGAAGGCTACACCTTC. Its translation is CATSSREGYTF.

This chain connects TRBV7-2 to TRBJ1-3, with D possibly being TRBD1 (5 bases). Trimming removed 5 bases from V and 7 bases from J, with 18 bases in between. CDR1 and CDR2 from the germline V gene are SGHTA and FQGNSA. This CDR3 is 15 amino acids long. CDR3 coding DNA: TGTGCCAGCAGCCTCACGGACACCCGAGGGAACACCATATATTTT. Amino acid sequence: CASSLTDTRGNTIYF.

The gene calls are TRBV6-5 and TRBJ2-1, with a tentative D call TRBD2 (7 bases). The CDR3 has 13 residues. Germline V gene data show CDR1 as MNHEY and CDR2 as SVGAGI. Trimming took off 6 bases at V and 16 bases at J, with 22 bases between the two ends. The CDR3 here is CASRRGGGRSLFF. The DNA for the CDR3 is TGTGCCAGCAGGCGTGGGGGCGGGAGATCTCTTTTCTTC.

The V call is TRBV14, the J call TRBJ2-1; possible D gene TRBD2, 5 bases. V was clipped by 4 bases and J by 3 bases, with 7 bases between them. The CDR3 consists of 13 residues. CDR1 is SGHDN and CDR2 is FVKESK in the germline V gene. CDR3 DNA sequence: TGTGCCAGCAGCCCTGGACTCTACAATGAGCAGTTCTTC. Amino acid sequence: CASSPGLYNEQFF.

The V gene is TRBV6-1, the J gene TRBJ2-1, with TRBD2 matching over 11 bases. The CDR3 loop spans 15 amino acids. The V gene's germline CDR1 is MNHNS and CDR2 SASEGT. The J segment lost 3 bases and the V segment lost 7 bases, leaving 5 bases of the junction unmatched. The CDR3 DNA reads TGTGCCAGCAACCCCGGGACTAGCGGCTACAATGAGCAGTTCTTC. As protein: CASNPGTSGYNEQFF.

This chain joins TRBV10-2 and TRBJ2-2, with D tentatively TRBD2 (5 bases). V lost 6 bases to trimming and J lost 5 bases, with 16 bases between them. This CDR3 is 15 amino acids long. Germline CDR1 and CDR2: WSHSY and SAAADI. The CDR3 protein is CASRTGFAGTGELFF. CDR3 sequence (DNA): TGCGCCAGCAGGACCGGCTTCGCGGGTACCGGGGAGCTGTTTTTT.

Only a few counts were recorded for this clone. The chain carries TRBV19 and TRBJ1-1; D uncertain. Deletions cut 3 bases from V and 3 bases from J, with 17 bases between. CDR3 length: 16 residues. The germline V gene has CDR1 LNHDA and CDR2 SQIVND (reference sequence). CDR3 bases: TGTGCCAGTAGTATTCGGGGATCAAGGTCGGACACTGAAGCTTTCTTT. Translation: CASSIRGSRSDTEAFF.

The chain is built from TRBV13 and TRBJ2-7, with D tentatively TRBD2 (5 bases). Germline values: CDR1 PRHDT, CDR2 FYEKMQ (reference sequence). V shed 5 bases and J shed 0 bases, with 14 bases lying between them. The CDR3 totals 15 residues. The CDR3 loop reads CASSQTTRSSYEQYF. Written as DNA, the CDR3 is TGTGCCAGCAGCCAGACTACCAGGAGCTCCTACGAGCAGTACTTC.

The V gene is TRBV2, the J gene TRBJ1-5, with D perhaps matching TRBD1 (5 bases). Trimming pared 7 bases from V and 6 bases from J, leaving 13 bases between. In germline, CDR1 is SNHLY, CDR2 FYNNEI. The CDR3 consists of 13 residues. The CDR3 DNA is TGTGCCAGCATTCGGGGGGTAGGTCAGCCCCAGCATTTT. Translating gives CASIRGVGQPQHF.